Following are 30 T cell receptor beta chains from one sample sequenced in a study of beta chain features in type 1 diabetes. Broader study findings: When Type 1 diabetes patients were examined, their TCRB CDR3s proved moderately but significantly shorter in all four CD4+ subsets.

The study reverse transcribed the entire isolated RNA, so it sequenced expressed TCRB transcripts. Produced via immunoSEQ multiplex PCR; TCRdb's table is partial and in-frame only. The profile covers around 690,000 clones, with roughly 12% appearing a single time and more than 0.1% taken by the ten largest. These receptors lack a known antigen. What was sequenced was naive CD4+ T cells from blood. These receptors were taken from a man aged 30-40 years with type 1 diabetes.

This clone was seen a few times. The chain is built from TRBV2 and TRBJ2-2, with D uncertain. Trimming took 11 bases from V and 3 from J, leaving 7 bases between them. This CDR3 is 11 amino acids long. The V gene's germline CDR1 is SNHLY and CDR2 FYNNEI. The CDR3 loop reads CASRDTGELFF. The DNA of the CDR3 is TGTGCCTCTCGAGACACCGGGGAGCTGTTTTTT. Supplemented by reference TRBV2 and TRBJ2-2, the full variable domain reads EPEVTQTPSHQVTQMGQEVILRCVPISNHLYFYWYRQILGQKVEFLVSFYNNEISEKSEIFDDQFSVERPDGSNFTLKIRSTKLEDSAMYFCASRDTGELFFGEGSRLTVL.

This sequence joins TRBV4-2 and TRBJ1-1; D uncertain. Trimming took 0 bases from V and 9 from J, leaving 14 bases between them. There are 14 residues in the CDR3. Germline V gives CDR1 LGHNA, CDR2 YNFKEQ. CDR3 protein: CASSQENEQQQAFF. In nucleotides, the CDR3 is TGTGCCAGCAGCCAAGAAAATGAACAACAGCAAGCTTTCTTT.

This clone was seen only a few times. The genes are TRBV30 and TRBJ1-6; tentatively, D is TRBD1 (6 bases). CDR1 and CDR2 (germline): GTSNPN, SVGIG (reference sequence). With 2 bases removed from V and 5 bases from J, the gap between germline ends came to 16 bases. The CDR3 is 16 amino acids. CDR3 sequence reads: CAWSRGGMDNNSPLHF. The CDR3 DNA sequence: TGTGCCTGGAGTAGGGGGGGCATGGACAATAATTCACCCCTCCACTTT. The variable domain in full, completed from reference TRBV30 and TRBJ1-6, reads SQTIHQWPATLVQPVGSPLSLECTVEGTSNPNLYWYRQAAGRGLQLLFYSVGIGQISSEVPQNLSASRPQDRQFILSSKKLLLSDSGFYLCAWSRGGMDNNSPLHFGNGTRLTVT.

The chain combines TRBV28 with TRBJ1-2; D unresolved. There are 12 residues in the CDR3. Germline CDR1 is MDHEN and CDR2 is SYDVKM. The V and J ends lost 7 bases and 8 bases respectively, with 14 bases between them. The CDR3, as DNA: TGTGCCAGCATGGGGAGTTCTAGCGGCTACACCTTC. This sequence encodes CASMGSSSGYTF.

This clone appeared a few times. The same CDR3 also results from other DNA sequences found in this sample. V is TRBV9 and J is TRBJ1-1; D may be TRBD1 (5 bases). Germline assignment: CDR1 SGDLS and CDR2 YYNGEE. The CDR3 sequence is 14 residues long. With 0 bases removed from V and 1 base from J, the gap between germline ends came to 7 bases. CDR3 sequence reads: CASSVAGGNTEAFF. The CDR3 DNA is TGTGCCAGCAGCGTAGCCGGGGGGAACACTGAAGCTTTCTTT. Drawing the rest from reference TRBV9 and TRBJ1-1, the complete variable domain is DSGVTQTPKHLITATGQRVTLRCSPRSGDLSVYWYQQSLDQGLQFLIQYYNGEERAKGNILERFSAQQFPDLHSELNLSSLELGDSALYFCASSVAGGNTEAFFGQGTRLTVV.

This clone was counted between two and nine times. This rearrangement joins TRBV28 to TRBJ2-7; no clear D. Germline CDR1 is MDHEN and CDR2 is SYDVKM. This CDR3 contains 15 residues. V gave up 3 bases and J gave up 0 bases, with 12 bases separating them. This CDR3 reads CASSFKAGDSYEQYF. The CDR3, as DNA: TGTGCCAGCAGTTTCAAAGCAGGCGACTCCTACGAGCAGTACTTC.

This clone was observed a few times. The gene calls are TRBV12-5 and TRBJ2-2; no clear D gene. V gave up 6 bases and J gave up 5 bases, with 7 bases separating them. The CDR3 sequence is 12 residues long. The germline CDR1 and CDR2 sequences are LGHNT and FRNRAP. The DNA of the CDR3 is TGTGCTAGTGGACTGGGGACCGGGGAGCTGTTTTTT. Its protein product is CASGLGTGELFF.

J is TRBJ2-7 and V is TRBV15; 12 bases map to TRBD2. The length of the CDR3 is 14 residues. Unmatched junction bases numbered 2, after V lost 1 base and J lost 7 bases. In germline, CDR1 is LNHNV, CDR2 YYDKDF (reference sequence). The CDR3 reads CATSRGTSGEEQYF. The CDR3 DNA reads as TGTGCCACCAGCAGAGGGACTAGCGGGGAAGAGCAGTACTTC. The full variable domain, with the rest looked up from reference TRBV15 and TRBJ2-7, is DAMVIQNPRYQVTQFGKPVTLSCSQTLNHNVMYWYQQKSSQAPKLLFHYYDKDFNNEADTPDNFQSRRPNTSFCFLDIRSPGLGDTAMYLCATSRGTSGEEQYFGPGTRLTVT.

The chain recombines TRBV4-3 with TRBJ1-5, with D perhaps TRBD1 (5 bases). V lost 0 bases and J lost 1, with 13 bases in between. The CDR3 contains 17 residues. Germline V gene lookup returns CDR1 LGHNA and CDR2 YSLEER. CDR3 in DNA: TGCGCCAGCAGCCAAGACTACGGGGGAGGGAGCAATCAGCCCCAGCATTTT. Encoded protein: CASSQDYGGGSNQPQHF.

The V gene is TRBV10-3, the J gene TRBJ1-4; D is uncertain. V lost 3 bases to trimming and J lost 0 bases, with 8 bases between them. Germline V CDR1 and CDR2: ENHRY, SYGVKD. The CDR3 is made up of 15 amino acids. CDR3 residues: CAISETAATNEKLFF. CDR3 bases: TGTGCCATCAGTGAAACAGCTGCAACTAATGAAAAACTGTTTTTT.

This clone was observed a few times. The chain uses TRBV29-1 and TRBJ2-1; 8 nucleotides match TRBD2. The CDR3 spans 14 residues. Germline V gene data show CDR1 as SQVTM and CDR2 as ANQGSEA. J gave up 4 bases and V 2 bases, and 4 bases lay outside the gene matches. Here the CDR3 reads CSVERRGDYNEQFF. Here the CDR3 DNA reads TGCAGCGTTGAACGGCGGGGGGATTACAATGAGCAGTTCTTC.

With respect to this clone: The same CDR3 also results from other DNA sequences found in this sample. The V gene is TRBV6-5, the J gene TRBJ2-7, with D possibly being TRBD1 or TRBD2 (6 bases each). V gave up 4 bases and J gave up 2 bases, with 12 bases separating them. CDR3 length equals 14 residues. Germline-derived CDR1 and CDR2 are MNHEY and SVGAGI. CDR3 in DNA: TGTGCCAGCAGTTCGACGGGGGCCACCTACGAGCAGTACTTC. This encodes CASSSTGATYEQYF.

V usage is TRBV29-1 and J usage is TRBJ2-7; 15 nucleotides align to TRBD2. The CDR3 is made up of 16 amino acids. The germline gives CDR1 SQVTM, CDR2 ANQGSEA. With V trimmed by 6 bases and J by 3 bases, 9 bases remained unmatched. CDR3 coding DNA: TGCAGCGTAAATAATCCGGGACTAGCGGGGGGCTACGAGCAGTACTTC. Translating gives CSVNNPGLAGGYEQYF.

This clone turned up a few times. V gene TRBV6-6 combines with J gene TRBJ2-7, with D perhaps matching TRBD2 (5 bases). The germline V gene encodes CDR1 MNHNY and CDR2 SVGAGI (reference sequence). Trimming pared 5 bases from V and 0 bases from J, leaving 17 bases between. This CDR3 has 16 amino acids. In DNA form, the CDR3 reads TGTGCCAGCAGTCCTCCCCGGAGGATCATCTCCTACGAGCAGTACTTC. It yields the protein CASSPPRRIISYEQYF.

This clone was counted only a few times. The CDR3 region has the DNA TGCGCCAGCAGTCCTGAACCGAGGGGGACCACGAACGAGCAGTACTTC. Its protein product is CASSPEPRGTTNEQYF. The rearrangement links TRBV5-1 to TRBJ2-7, with a tentative D call TRBD1 (6 bases). The germline V and J ends were trimmed by 5 bases and 5 bases, with 23 bases remaining between them. Per germline, CDR1 SGHRS and CDR2 YFSETQ. This CDR3 has 16 residues.

The chain uses TRBV29-1 and TRBJ1-6; TRBD1 matches at 9 bases. The junction had 8 bases not matched to a gene; V was cut back by 5 bases and J by 9 bases. The CDR3 loop spans 14 amino acids. Looked up from germline, CDR1 is SQVTM and CDR2 is ANQGSEA. This chain's CDR3 is CSVRDRDFGSPLHF. CDR3 in DNA: TGCAGCGTTCGGGACAGGGATTTTGGTTCACCCCTCCACTTT.

The chain couples TRBV5-4 to TRBJ1-1; weak D call: TRBD1 (5 bases). CDR3 length: 16 amino acids. V shed 0 bases and J shed 1 base, with 13 bases lying between them. Germline values: CDR1 SGHNT, CDR2 YYREEE (reference sequence). The CDR3 nucleotides are TGTGCCAGCAGCTTGGAGGGGTTGCGAAGGAACACTGAAGCTTTCTTT. Translated, it gives CASSLEGLRRNTEAFF.

Only a few counts were recorded for this clone. This chain connects TRBV28 to TRBJ2-5, with TRBD2 matching 11 bases. Looked up from germline, CDR1 is MDHEN and CDR2 is SYDVKM. CDR3 length: 15 residues. With 5 bases clipped from V and 3 bases from J, the junction kept 5 bases outside the gene matches. CDR3 sequence (DNA): TGTGCCAGCAGTACACTACTAGCGGGGGAAGAGACCCAGTACTTC. This encodes CASSTLLAGEETQYF.

This sequence joins TRBV13 and TRBJ1-2, with D perhaps TRBD1 (5 bases). The CDR3 is 13 residues long. Deletions cut 1 base from V and 9 bases from J, with 12 bases between. Germline CDR1 reads PRHDT; CDR2 reads FYEKMQ (reference sequence). In DNA, the CDR3 is TGTGCCAGCAGCTTAGTGGGGCCGGGGAGCTACACCTTC. Translated: CASSLVGPGSYTF.

The chain carries TRBV7-6 and TRBJ1-5; D call uncertain. CDR3 size: 13 residues. CDR1 is SGHVS, CDR2 FNYEAQ, per germline. Trimming pared 6 bases from V and 10 bases from J, leaving 16 bases between. Here the CDR3 DNA reads TGTGCCAGCAGTTCGAGCGGATCAGGCCCCCAGCATTTT. The encoded protein is CASSSSGSGPQHF.

This chain joins TRBV10-3 and TRBJ2-7; D unclear. The CDR3 is made up of 14 amino acids. CDR1 is ENHRY and CDR2 is SYGVKD in the germline V gene. The ends were cut back, 6 bases at V and 1 base at J, with 13 bases in the middle. The CDR3 is CAIRESTASYEQYF. DNA of the CDR3: TGTGCCATCAGAGAATCAACGGCTTCCTACGAGCAGTACTTC.

This clone was seen a handful of times. The chain recombines TRBV7-9 with TRBJ1-5; TRBD1 is a possible D gene (5 bases). Looked up from germline, CDR1 is SEHNR and CDR2 is FQNEAQ (reference sequence). This CDR3 contains 16 residues. V dropped 5 bases and J dropped 0 bases, with 14 bases sitting between them. In DNA form, the CDR3 reads TGTGCCAGCAGCCCAACGAACCAGGGTAGCAATCAGCCCCAGCATTTT. It yields the protein CASSPTNQGSNQPQHF.

This clone was observed a few times. This rearrangement joins TRBV30 to TRBJ1-2; D is ambiguous. This CDR3 has 12 residues. Germline CDR1 GTSNPN, CDR2 SVGIG (reference sequence). V shed 2 bases and J shed 4 bases, with 8 bases lying between them. CDR3 bases: TGTGCCTGGAGTTTCTGGGCCTATGGCTACACCTTC. Protein: CAWSFWAYGYTF.

V gene TRBV11-3 combines with J gene TRBJ2-3; the match to TRBD1 covers 8 bases. The germline V gene has CDR1 SGHNT and CDR2 YENEEA. The CDR3 has 14 amino acids. After removal of 5 bases from V and 2 bases from J, the junction contained 3 bases not matched to a gene. CDR3 region: CASSQGQDTDTQYF. DNA for the CDR3: TGTGCCAGCAGCCAGGGACAGGACACAGATACGCAGTATTTT.

This clone was detected a few times. The chain recombines TRBV6-1 with TRBJ1-1; 10 nucleotides match TRBD1. Germline V lookup: CDR1 MNHNS, CDR2 SASEGT. V shed 6 bases and J 4 bases; nucleotides not matched to a gene: 8. The CDR3 is 15 amino acids. The chain's CDR3 is CASSLDRGRGTEAFF. Here the CDR3 DNA reads TGTGCCAGCAGCCTAGACAGGGGGCGAGGCACTGAAGCTTTCTTT.

This clone was seen more than once but under ten times. Other DNA sequences within the sample encode an identical CDR3. The chain uses TRBV7-9 and TRBJ1-1, with TRBD1 identical over 7 bases. Trimming at V came to 1 base and at J to 0 bases, leaving 2 bases not matched to a gene. The CDR3 length is 15 residues. CDR1 is SEHNR, CDR2 FQNEAQ, per germline (reference sequence). CDR3 loop: CASSLGQGLNTEAFF. CDR3 bases: TGTGCCAGCAGCTTAGGACAGGGCCTGAACACTGAAGCTTTCTTT.

There are a few counts of this clone. The rearrangement joins TRBV29-1 to TRBJ2-2; 12 bases line up with TRBD1. J gave up 0 bases and V 6 bases, and 11 bases lay outside the gene matches. Germline lookup yields CDR1 SQVTM and CDR2 ANQGSEA. This CDR3 comprises 18 residues. The CDR3 sequence: CSVQAGDRGQSNTGELFF. The CDR3 DNA is TGCAGCGTCCAAGCAGGGGACAGGGGGCAATCGAACACCGGGGAGCTGTTTTTT.

The J gene is TRBJ2-1, the V gene TRBV6-6, with a tentative D call TRBD2 (6 bases). Deletions cut 4 bases from V and 8 bases from J, with 9 bases between. CDR1 and CDR2 (germline): MNHNY, SVGAGI (reference sequence). The CDR3 contains 12 residues. CDR3 DNA sequence: TGTGCCAGCAGTTCCTCTAGCGATGAGCAGTTCTTC. It specifies CASSSSSDEQFF.

This clone was seen only a few times. V and J are TRBV4-1 and TRBJ1-5; tentatively, D is TRBD1 (5 bases). This CDR3 has 17 amino acids. The V gene's germline CDR1 is MGHRA and CDR2 YSYEKL. V shed 0 bases and J shed 0 bases, with 12 bases lying between them. As DNA, the CDR3 is TGCGCCAGCAGCCAAGAAGGGGTGATCTATAGCAATCAGCCCCAGCATTTT. Its translation: CASSQEGVIYSNQPQHF.

This clone has just a few counts. The chain joins TRBV7-2 to TRBJ2-5; TRBD2 matches at 15 bases. V shed 5 bases and J 5 bases; nucleotides not matched to a gene: 6. The length of the CDR3 is 16 residues. CDR1 and CDR2 from the germline V gene are SGHTA and FQGNSA. For the CDR3, the DNA is TGTGCCAGCAGCCTGGGGACTAGCGGGGGGATCGAGACCCAGTACTTC. Protein: CASSLGTSGGIETQYF.